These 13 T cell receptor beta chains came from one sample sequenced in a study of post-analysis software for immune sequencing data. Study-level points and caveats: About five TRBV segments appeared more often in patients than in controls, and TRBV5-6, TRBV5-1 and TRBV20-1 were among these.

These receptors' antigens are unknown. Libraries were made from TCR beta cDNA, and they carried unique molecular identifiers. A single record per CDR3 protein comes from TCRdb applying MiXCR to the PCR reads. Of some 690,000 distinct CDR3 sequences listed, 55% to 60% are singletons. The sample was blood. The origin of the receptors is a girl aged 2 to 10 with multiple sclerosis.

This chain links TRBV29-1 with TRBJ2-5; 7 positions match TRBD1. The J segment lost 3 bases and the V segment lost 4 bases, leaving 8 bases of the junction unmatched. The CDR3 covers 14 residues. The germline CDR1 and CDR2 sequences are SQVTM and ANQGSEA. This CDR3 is CSVGAGQGEETQYF. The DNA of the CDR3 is TGCAGCGTTGGTGCCGGGCAGGGGGAAGAGACCCAGTACTTC.

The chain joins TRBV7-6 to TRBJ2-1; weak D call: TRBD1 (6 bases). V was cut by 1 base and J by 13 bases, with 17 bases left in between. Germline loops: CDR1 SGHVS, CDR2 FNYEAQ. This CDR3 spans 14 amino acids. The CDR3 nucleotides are TGTGCCAGCAGCTTAGTGACAGGCCTTGGGGAACAGTTCTTC. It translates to CASSLVTGLGEQFF.

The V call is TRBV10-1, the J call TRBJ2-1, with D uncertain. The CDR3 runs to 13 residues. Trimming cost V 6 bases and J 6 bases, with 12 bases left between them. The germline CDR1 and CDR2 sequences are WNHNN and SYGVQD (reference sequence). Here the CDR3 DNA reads TGCGCCAGCAGCTCGGCCCGGCTCAATGAGCAGTTCTTC. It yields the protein CASSSARLNEQFF.

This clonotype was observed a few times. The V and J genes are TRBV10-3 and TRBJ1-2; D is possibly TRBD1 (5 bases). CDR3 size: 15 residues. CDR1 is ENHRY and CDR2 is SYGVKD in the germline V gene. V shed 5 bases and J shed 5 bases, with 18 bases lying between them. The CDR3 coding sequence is TGTGCCATCAGTTCCCGAGGGACTTCTGAGTATGGCTACACCTTC. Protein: CAISSRGTSEYGYTF.

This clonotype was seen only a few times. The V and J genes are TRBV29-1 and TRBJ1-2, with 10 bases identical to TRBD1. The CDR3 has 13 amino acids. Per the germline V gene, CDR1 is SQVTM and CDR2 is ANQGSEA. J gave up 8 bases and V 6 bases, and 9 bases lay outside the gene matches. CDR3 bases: TGCAGCGTCGCCCGGGACAGGGGTTGGGGCTACACCTTC. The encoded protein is CSVARDRGWGYTF.

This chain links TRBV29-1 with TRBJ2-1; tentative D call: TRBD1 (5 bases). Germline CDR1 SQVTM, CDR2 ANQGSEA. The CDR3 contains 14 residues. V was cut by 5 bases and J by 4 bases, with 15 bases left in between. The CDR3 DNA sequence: TGCAGCGTTCTGGTGGCAGGGCCATACAATGAGCAGTTCTTC. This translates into CSVLVAGPYNEQFF.

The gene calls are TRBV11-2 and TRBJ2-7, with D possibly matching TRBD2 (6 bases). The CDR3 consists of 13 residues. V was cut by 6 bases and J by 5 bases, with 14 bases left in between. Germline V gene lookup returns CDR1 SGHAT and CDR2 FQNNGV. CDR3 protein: CASSMGGFNEQYF. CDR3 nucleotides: TGTGCCAGCAGTATGGGGGGATTCAACGAGCAGTACTTC.

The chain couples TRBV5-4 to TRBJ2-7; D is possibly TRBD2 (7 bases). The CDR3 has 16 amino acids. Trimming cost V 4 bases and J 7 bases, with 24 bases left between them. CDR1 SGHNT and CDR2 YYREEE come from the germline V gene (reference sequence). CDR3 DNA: TGTGCCAGCAGCCCTACTCAAGGGGGGGTCCCCAATGAGCAGTACTTC. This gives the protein CASSPTQGGVPNEQYF.

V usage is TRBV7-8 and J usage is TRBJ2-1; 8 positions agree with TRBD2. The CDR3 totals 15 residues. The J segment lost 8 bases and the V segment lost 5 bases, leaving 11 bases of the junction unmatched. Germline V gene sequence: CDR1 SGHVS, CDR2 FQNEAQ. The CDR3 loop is CASSPGGPSYYEQFF. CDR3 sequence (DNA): TGTGCCAGCAGCCCGGGGGGGCCTTCTTATTATGAGCAGTTCTTC.

As DNA, the CDR3 is TGTGCCATCAGTGAGTCGCTGACAGGGGGGGTCCTCCAGCAGTACTTC. Amino acids: CAISESLTGGVLQQYF. The chain is built from TRBV10-3 and TRBJ2-7; 9 bases map to TRBD1. Germline trimming cut 0 bases from V and 8 bases from J; bases unmatched to any gene: 11. This CDR3 has 16 residues. The V gene's germline CDR1 is ENHRY and CDR2 SYGVKD.

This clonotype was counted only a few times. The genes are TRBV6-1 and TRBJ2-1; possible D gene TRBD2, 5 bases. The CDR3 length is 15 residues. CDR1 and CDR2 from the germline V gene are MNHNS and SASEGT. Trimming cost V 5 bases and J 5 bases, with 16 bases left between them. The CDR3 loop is CASSLHLREDNEQFF. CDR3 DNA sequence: TGTGCCAGCAGTTTACACCTGAGGGAAGACAATGAGCAGTTCTTC.

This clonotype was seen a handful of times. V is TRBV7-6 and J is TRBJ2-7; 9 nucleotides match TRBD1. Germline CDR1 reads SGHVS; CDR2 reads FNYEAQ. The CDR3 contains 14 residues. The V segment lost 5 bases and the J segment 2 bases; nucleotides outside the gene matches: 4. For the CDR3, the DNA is TGTGCCAGCAGCCCGGACAGGGGTACCTACGAGCAGTACTTC. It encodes CASSPDRGTYEQYF.

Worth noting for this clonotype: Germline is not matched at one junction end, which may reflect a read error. CDR3 amino acids: CAISESESSETQYF. CDR3 coding DNA: TGTGCTATCAGTGAGTCGGAAAGTTCTGAGACCCAGTACTTC. The chain carries TRBV10-3 and TRBJ2-7; unclear D gene. The end of the DNA fits TRBJ2-5 better, so the J call may be wrong. Germline CDR1 reads ENHRY; CDR2 reads SYGVKD. The CDR3 is 14 amino acids.